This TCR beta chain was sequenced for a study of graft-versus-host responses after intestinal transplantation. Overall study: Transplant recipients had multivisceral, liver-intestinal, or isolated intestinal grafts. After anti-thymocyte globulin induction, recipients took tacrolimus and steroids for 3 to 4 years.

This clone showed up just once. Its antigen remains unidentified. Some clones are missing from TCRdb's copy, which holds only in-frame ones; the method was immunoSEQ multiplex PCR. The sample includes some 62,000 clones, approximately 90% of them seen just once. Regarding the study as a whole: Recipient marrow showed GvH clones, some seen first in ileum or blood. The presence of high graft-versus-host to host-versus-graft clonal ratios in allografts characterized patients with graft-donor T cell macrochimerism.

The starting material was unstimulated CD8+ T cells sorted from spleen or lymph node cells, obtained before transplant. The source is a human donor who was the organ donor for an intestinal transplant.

The CDR3 reads CASRKAGKYGYTF. CDR3 DNA: TGTGCCAGCAGGAAAGCAGGGAAATATGGCTACACCTTC. The chain is built from TRBV11-2 and TRBJ1-2, with D possibly matching TRBD1 (5 bases). Germline CDR1 and CDR2: SGHAT and FQNNGV. This CDR3 has 13 amino acids. Trimming shortened V by 6 bases and J by 5 bases, and 13 bases separated the two germline ends.